This TCR beta chain comes out of a study of blood T cell repertoires in COVID-19. Study details: The United States, Italy and Spain provided the acute and convalescent COVID-19 samples. PBMCs, B-cell-depleted T cells, or T cells were the source of the cDNA or gDNA that made up the material.

Trimming took 6 bases from V and 5 from J; bases not matched to a gene: 12. The CDR3 consists of 15 residues. Per the germline V gene, CDR1 is MNHEY and CDR2 is SMNVEV (reference sequence). Per the original methods: Cell counts per sample came from amplifying reference gene primers. TCRdb's copy holds only in-frame clones and misses some; the assay was immunoSEQ multiplex PCR. V, J and clone size are taken as reported in that table, and D and trimming were inferred from the DNA itself. The data contain under 40,000 clones, around 90% of them singletons. This receptor was identified in a man aged 60 to 69 with active COVID-19. Input material: peripheral blood. The chain uses TRBV27 and TRBJ2-5; 7 bases are shared with TRBD2. The CDR3 here is CASRAGLARGETQYF. The CDR3 DNA reads as TGTGCCAGCAGGGCGGGACTCGCGCGGGGGGAGACCCAGTACTTC.